This T cell receptor beta chain stems from a study of Ad26.COV2.S vaccination and SARS-CoV-2 variants. Noted treatment: around 19 received Ad26.COV2.S at low or high dose, single or two shots; a few received placebo; per-sample allocation not given. It was on day 63 after the first vaccine or placebo injection that samples were taken. Vaccination employed an Ad26 vector expressing the Wuhan-strain SARS-CoV-2 spike. As to this clone: Its antigen is as yet unknown.

Only in-frame clones appear in the TCRdb table, and some are missing; sequencing was by immunoSEQ multiplex PCR. The sample gives some 400,000 clones, about nine tenths of which show up once; over 1.5% is in the top ten. Study results and caveats: With respect to non-spike TCR breadth, vaccine and placebo recipients were similar.

Deletions cut 2 bases from V and 0 bases from J, with 11 bases between. Germline loops: CDR1 SGHTA, CDR2 FQGTGA. The CDR3 length is 16 residues. The TCR originated in a person between 18 and 65 years old who received the Ad26.COV2.S COVID-19 vaccine or a placebo. Material: peripheral blood, obtained in a trial of Ad26.COV2.S vaccine versus placebo. The chain employs TRBV7-3 and TRBJ2-1; perhaps TRBD2 as D (5 bases). CDR3 region: CASSLWPTSSYNEQFF. The CDR3 nucleotides read TGTGCCAGCAGCTTATGGCCTACTAGCTCCTACAATGAGCAGTTCTTC. The whole variable domain, remainder taken from reference TRBV7-3 and TRBJ2-1, is GAGVSQTPSNKVTEKGKYVELRCDPISGHTALYWYRQSLGQGPEFLIYFQGTGAADDSGLPNDRFFAVRPEGSVSTLKIQRTERGDSAVYLCASSLWPTSSYNEQFFGPGTRLTVL.